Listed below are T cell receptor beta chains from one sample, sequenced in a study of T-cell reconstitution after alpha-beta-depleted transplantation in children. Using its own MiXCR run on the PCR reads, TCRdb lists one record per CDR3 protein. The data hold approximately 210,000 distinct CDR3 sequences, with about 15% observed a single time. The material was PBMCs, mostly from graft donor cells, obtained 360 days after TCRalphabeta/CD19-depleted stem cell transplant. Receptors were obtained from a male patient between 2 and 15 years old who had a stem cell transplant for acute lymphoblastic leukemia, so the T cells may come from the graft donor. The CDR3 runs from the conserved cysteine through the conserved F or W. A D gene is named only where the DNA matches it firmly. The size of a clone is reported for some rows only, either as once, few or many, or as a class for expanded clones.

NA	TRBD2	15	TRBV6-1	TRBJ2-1	CASSPSAGGQNEQFF	TGTGCCAGCAGTCCCTCAGCGGGGGGGCAAAATGAGCAGTTCTTC
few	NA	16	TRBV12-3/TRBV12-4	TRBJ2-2	CASSPDGVGVTGELFF	TGTGCCAGCAGTCCGGACGGAGTAGGGGTAACCGGGGAGCTGTTTTTT
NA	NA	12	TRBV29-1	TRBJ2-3	CSVGVLADTQYF	TGCAGCGTCGGAGTTCTTGCAGATACGCAGTATTTT
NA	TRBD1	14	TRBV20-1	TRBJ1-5	CSALTDRDGQPQHF	TGCAGTGCCCTAACCGACAGGGATGGTCAGCCCCAGCATTTT
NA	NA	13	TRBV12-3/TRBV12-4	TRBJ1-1	CASSLAEWGSAFF	TGTGCCAGCAGTTTAGCTGAATGGGGATCAGCTTTCTTT
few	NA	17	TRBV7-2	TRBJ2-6	CASSPPVGGSGANVLTF	TGTGCCAGCAGCCCACCCGTGGGGGGAAGTGGGGCCAACGTCCTGACTTTC
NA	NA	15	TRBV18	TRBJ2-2	CASSPPWQLTGELFF	TGTGCCAGCTCACCACCCTGGCAGCTCACCGGGGAGCTGTTTTTT
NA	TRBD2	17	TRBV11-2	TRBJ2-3	CASSLLWGGGGTDTQYF	TGTGCCAGCAGCCTGCTATGGGGTGGGGGGGGCACAGATACGCAGTATTTT
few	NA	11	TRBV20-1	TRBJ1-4	CSARSGEKLFF	TGCAGTGCTAGGAGCGGTGAAAAACTGTTTTTT
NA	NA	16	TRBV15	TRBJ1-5	CATSRNVQNSNQPQHF	TGTGCCACCAGCAGAAACGTACAGAATAGCAATCAGCCCCAGCATTTT
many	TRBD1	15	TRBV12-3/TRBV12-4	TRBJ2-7	CASTSAGQGAYEQYF	TGTGCCAGCACCTCAGCGGGACAGGGGGCCTACGAGCAGTACTTC
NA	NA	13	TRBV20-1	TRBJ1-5	CSASHAQGQPQHF	TGCAGTGCTAGTCATGCTCAGGGACAGCCCCAGCATTTT
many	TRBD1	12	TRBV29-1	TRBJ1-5	CSAGQENQPQHF	TGCAGCGCGGGACAGGAAAATCAGCCCCAGCATTTT
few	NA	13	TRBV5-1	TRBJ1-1	CASSFGGYTEAFF	TGCGCCAGCAGCTTCGGGGGCTACACTGAAGCTTTCTTT
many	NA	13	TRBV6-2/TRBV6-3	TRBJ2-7	CASSRSTEGEQYF	TGTGCCAGCAGCCGGTCCACCGAAGGGGAGCAGTACTTC
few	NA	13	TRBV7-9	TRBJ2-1	CASSETTYNEQFF	TGTGCCAGCAGCGAGACGACCTACAATGAGCAGTTCTTC
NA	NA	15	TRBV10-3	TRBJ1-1	CAISEWEVRNTEAFF	TGTGCCATCAGTGAGTGGGAGGTGAGGAACACTGAAGCTTTCTTT
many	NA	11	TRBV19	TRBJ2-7	CASGGGYEQYF	TGTGCCAGTGGTGGGGGGTACGAGCAGTACTTC
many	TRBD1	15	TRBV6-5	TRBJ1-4	CASSYSTGLNEKLFF	TGTGCCAGCAGTTATTCGACAGGGTTGAATGAAAAACTGTTTTTT
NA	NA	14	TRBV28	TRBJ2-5	CASSLHRRRETQYF	TGTGCCAGCAGCCTACACAGGAGGAGGGAGACCCAGTACTTC
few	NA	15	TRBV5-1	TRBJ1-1	CASSLDRRPNTEAFF	TGCGCCAGCAGCTTGGACAGGCGACCGAACACTGAAGCTTTCTTT
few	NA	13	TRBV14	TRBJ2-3	CASSQVNTDTQYF	TGTGCCAGCAGCCAAGTTAACACAGATACGCAGTATTTT
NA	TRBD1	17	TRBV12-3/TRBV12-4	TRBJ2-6	CASSPGQGISGANVLTF	TGTGCCAGCAGTCCGGGACAGGGGATTTCTGGGGCCAACGTCCTGACTTTC
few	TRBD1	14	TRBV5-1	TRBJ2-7	CASSERQGPYEQYF	TGCGCCAGCAGCGAACGACAGGGACCCTACGAGCAGTACTTC
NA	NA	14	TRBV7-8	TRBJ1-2	CASSLGKRGDGYTF	TGTGCCAGCAGCTTAGGGAAGAGGGGTGATGGCTACACCTTC
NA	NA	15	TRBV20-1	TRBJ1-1	CSARRAGQSNTEAFF	TGCAGTGCTAGACGGGCCGGGCAGAGCAACACTGAAGCTTTCTTT
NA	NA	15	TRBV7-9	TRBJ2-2	CASSLGSSNTGELFF	TGTGCCAGCAGCTTAGGCAGCTCGAACACCGGGGAGCTGTTTTTT
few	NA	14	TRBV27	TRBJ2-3	CASRPGTYTDTQYF	TGTGCCAGCAGACCCGGGACTTATACAGATACGCAGTATTTT
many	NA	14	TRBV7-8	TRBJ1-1	CASSFWTLGTEAFF	TGTGCCAGCAGCTTTTGGACATTGGGCACTGAAGCTTTCTTT
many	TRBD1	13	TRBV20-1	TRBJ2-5	CSAIGQGKETQYF	TGCAGTGCGATAGGACAGGGGAAAGAGACCCAGTACTTC